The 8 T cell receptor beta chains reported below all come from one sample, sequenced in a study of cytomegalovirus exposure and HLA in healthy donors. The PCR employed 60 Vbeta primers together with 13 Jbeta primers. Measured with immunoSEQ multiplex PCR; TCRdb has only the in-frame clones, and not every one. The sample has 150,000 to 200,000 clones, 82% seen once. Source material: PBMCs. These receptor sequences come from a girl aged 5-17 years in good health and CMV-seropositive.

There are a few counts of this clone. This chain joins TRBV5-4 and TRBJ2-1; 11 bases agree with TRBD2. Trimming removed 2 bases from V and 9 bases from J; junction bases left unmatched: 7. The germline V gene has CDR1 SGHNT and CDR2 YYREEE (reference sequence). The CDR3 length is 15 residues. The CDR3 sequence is CASSFLAGGPGEQFF. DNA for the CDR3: TGTGCCAGCAGCTTTTTAGCGGGAGGGCCGGGTGAGCAGTTCTTC.

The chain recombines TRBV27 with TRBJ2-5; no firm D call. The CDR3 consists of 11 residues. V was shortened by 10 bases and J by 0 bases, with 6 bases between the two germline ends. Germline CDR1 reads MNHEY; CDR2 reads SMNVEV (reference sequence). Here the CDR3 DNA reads TGTGCCACCGGGTACCAAGAGACCCAGTACTTC. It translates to CATGYQETQYF.

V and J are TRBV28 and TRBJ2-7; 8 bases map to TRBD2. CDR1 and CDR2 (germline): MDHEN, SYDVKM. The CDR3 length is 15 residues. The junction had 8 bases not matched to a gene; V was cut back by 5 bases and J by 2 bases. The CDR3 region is CASSAGLRGAYEQYF. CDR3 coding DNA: TGTGCCAGCAGTGCGGGACTGCGGGGGGCCTACGAGCAGTACTTC.

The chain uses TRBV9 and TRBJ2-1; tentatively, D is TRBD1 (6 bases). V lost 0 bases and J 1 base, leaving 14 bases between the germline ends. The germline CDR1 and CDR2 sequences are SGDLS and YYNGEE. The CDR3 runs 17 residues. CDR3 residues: CASSVDRVIKSYNEQFF. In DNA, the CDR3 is TGTGCCAGCAGCGTAGACAGGGTAATTAAGTCCTACAATGAGCAGTTCTTC.

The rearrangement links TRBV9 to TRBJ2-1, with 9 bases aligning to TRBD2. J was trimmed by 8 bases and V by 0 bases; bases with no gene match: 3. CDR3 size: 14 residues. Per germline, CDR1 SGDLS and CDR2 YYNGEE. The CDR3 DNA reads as TGTGCCAGCAGCGTAGGCGGGGGGGCCGATGAGCAGTTCTTC. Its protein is CASSVGGGADEQFF.

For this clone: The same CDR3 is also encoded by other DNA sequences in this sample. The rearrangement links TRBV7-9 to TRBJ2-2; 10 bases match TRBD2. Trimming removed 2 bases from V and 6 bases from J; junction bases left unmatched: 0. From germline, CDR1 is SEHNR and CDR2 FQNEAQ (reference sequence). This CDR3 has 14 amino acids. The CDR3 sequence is CASSLLAGAGELFF. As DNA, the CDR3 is TGTGCCAGCAGCTTACTAGCGGGGGCCGGGGAGCTGTTTTTT.

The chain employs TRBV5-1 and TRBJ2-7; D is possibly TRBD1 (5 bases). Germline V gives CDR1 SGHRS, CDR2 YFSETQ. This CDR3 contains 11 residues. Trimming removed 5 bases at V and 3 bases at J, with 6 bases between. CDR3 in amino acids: CASRGDYEQYF. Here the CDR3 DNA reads TGCGCCAGCAGAGGGGACTACGAGCAGTACTTC.

The CDR3: CASSSLTGALNQPQHF. The CDR3 DNA is TGTGCCAGCAGTTCACTGACAGGGGCCCTCAATCAGCCCCAGCATTTT. The gene calls are TRBV27 and TRBJ1-5; 8 nucleotides line up with TRBD1. This CDR3 is built from 16 residues. Germline values: CDR1 MNHEY, CDR2 SMNVEV (reference sequence). V trimming: 4 bases; J trimming: 3 bases; junction bases outside the gene matches: 8.